A few counts support the clone carrying this T cell receptor (beta chain). Patients at the Seattle site were enrolled during active infection and followed longitudinally. This table comes from immunoSEQ multiplex PCR, and its TCRdb copy is limited to in-frame clones, with some not included. The sample holds some 65,000 clones; around 88% are singletons and the top ten take 16%. The data derive from a study of blood T cell repertoires in COVID-19. There are 15 residues in the CDR3. V lost 2 bases to trimming and J lost 6 bases, with 11 bases between them. Germline V gives CDR1 MNHEY, CDR2 SVGAGI. The V call is TRBV6-5, the J call TRBJ1-6; D is perhaps TRBD1 (6 bases). Sequenced: peripheral blood. This clonotype was sampled from a man between 35 and 55 years old with COVID-19, enrolled during active disease. The CDR3 DNA is TGTGCCAGCAGTTACCAACAGGGTTTTAATTCACCCCTCCACTTT. Translation: CASSYQQGFNSPLHF.